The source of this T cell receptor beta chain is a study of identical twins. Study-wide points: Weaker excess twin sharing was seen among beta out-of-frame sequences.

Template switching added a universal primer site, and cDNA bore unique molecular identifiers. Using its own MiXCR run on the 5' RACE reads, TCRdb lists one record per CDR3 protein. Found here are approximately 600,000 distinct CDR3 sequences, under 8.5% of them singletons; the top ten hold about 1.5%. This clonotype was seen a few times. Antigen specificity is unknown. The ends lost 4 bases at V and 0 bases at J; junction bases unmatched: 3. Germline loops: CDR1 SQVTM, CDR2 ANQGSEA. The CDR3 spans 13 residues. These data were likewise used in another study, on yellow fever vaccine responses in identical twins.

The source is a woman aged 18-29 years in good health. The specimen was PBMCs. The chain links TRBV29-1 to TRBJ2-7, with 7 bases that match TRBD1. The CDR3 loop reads CSVGGGDSYEQYF. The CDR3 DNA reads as TGCAGCGTTGGAGGGGGCGACTCCTACGAGCAGTACTTC.